The 28 T cell receptor beta chains listed next were all sequenced from one sample in a study of shared T cell receptors in the human thymus. Profiling relied on immunoSEQ multiplex PCR, and the TCRdb table lists in-frame clones only, not all of them. This sample has hundreds of thousands of clones, with roughly 88% found just once. The sample was also linked to a second study, of human thymus T cells.

The sequenced sample was thymocytes. The receptors were gathered from a boy in the first two years of life with a congenital heart defect.

The chain employs TRBV4-1 and TRBJ2-7; TRBD1 matches at 7 bases. CDR1 MGHRA and CDR2 YSYEKL come from the germline V gene. Trimming at V came to 4 bases and at J to 0 bases, leaving 6 bases not matched to a gene. This CDR3 is 15 amino acids long. The CDR3 reads CASSLQGSPSYEQYF. The CDR3 DNA is TGCGCCAGCAGCCTACAGGGGAGCCCCTCCTACGAGCAGTACTTC.

This clone was seen just once. The chain has TRBV29-1 and TRBJ2-1, with 11 nucleotides matching TRBD2. The CDR3 runs 17 residues. The germline V gene encodes CDR1 SQVTM and CDR2 ANQGSEA. The J segment lost 1 base and the V segment lost 3 bases, leaving 8 bases of the junction unmatched. The CDR3 DNA reads TGCAGCGTTGACGGTCTAGCGGGAGGCCGTTCCTACAATGAGCAGTTCTTC. Residues: CSVDGLAGGRSYNEQFF.

This chain connects TRBV4-2 to TRBJ2-1, with 13 bases identical to TRBD2. This CDR3 spans 20 amino acids. The ends lost 0 bases at V and 3 bases at J; junction bases unmatched: 11. The V gene's germline CDR1 is LGHNA and CDR2 YNFKEQ. CDR3 amino acids: CASSQELLAGGPVGYNEQFF. As DNA, the CDR3 is TGTGCCAGCAGCCAAGAATTACTAGCGGGAGGGCCCGTAGGCTACAATGAGCAGTTCTTC.

The chain carries TRBV11-2 and TRBJ1-1; TRBD1 is a possible D gene (6 bases). The V and J ends lost 3 bases and 0 bases respectively, with 23 bases between them. The CDR3 loop spans 19 amino acids. Germline V gene sequence: CDR1 SGHAT, CDR2 FQNNGV. DNA for the CDR3: TGTGCCAGCAGCTTCCCCCCGGGGGGCGAGGGGCCTGTGAACACTGAAGCTTTCTTT. This codes for CASSFPPGGEGPVNTEAFF.

This CDR3 is CASGPGLAGVLGTDTQYF. The CDR3 DNA follows: TGTGCTAGTGGTCCGGGACTAGCGGGAGTCCTCGGCACAGATACGCAGTATTTT. V gene TRBV12-5 combines with J gene TRBJ2-3, with 14 bases aligning to TRBD2. Germline CDR1 and CDR2: LGHNT and FRNRAP. CDR3 length equals 18 residues. Losses at the gene ends were 5 bases for V and 1 base for J; bases not matched to a gene: 8.

The chain has TRBV14 and TRBJ2-3; 9 bases are shared with TRBD2. V dropped 4 bases and J dropped 0; count of bases not matched to a gene: 11. The length of the CDR3 is 18 residues. The germline CDR1 and CDR2 sequences are SGHDN and FVKESK. CDR3 protein: CASSPSGRPFKSTDTQYF. DNA of the CDR3: TGTGCCAGCAGCCCCAGCGGGAGGCCCTTTAAAAGCACAGATACGCAGTATTTT.

The J gene is TRBJ2-1, the V gene TRBV5-1, with a possible D match to TRBD1 (5 bases). Trimming left V 2 bases short and J 0 bases short, with 9 bases between. This CDR3 comprises 15 residues. CDR1 and CDR2 from the germline V gene are SGHRS and YFSETQ. The CDR3 region is CASSLTGVSYNEQFF. CDR3 DNA: TGCGCCAGCAGCTTAACAGGCGTCTCCTACAATGAGCAGTTCTTC.

The rearrangement joins TRBV21-1 to TRBJ1-5. TRBV21-1 is recorded as a pseudogene. The CDR3 sequence is 15 residues long. The CDR3 here is CASITDGVGNQPQHF. The CDR3 region has the DNA TGTGCCAGCATCACTGACGGGGTGGGCAATCAGCCCCAGCATTTT.

This rearrangement joins TRBV9 to TRBJ1-3; D is uncertain. Trimming removed 4 bases from V and 0 bases from J, with 23 bases in between. The germline V gene has CDR1 SGDLS and CDR2 YYNGEE. The CDR3 is 19 amino acids. The DNA for the CDR3 is TGTGCCAGCAGCCCAACTCCCTCTAGCCTGGAAATCTCTGGAAACACCATATATTTT. This gives the protein CASSPTPSSLEISGNTIYF.

About this clone: Other nucleotide sequences in the sample specify the same CDR3. The gene calls are TRBV7-9 and TRBJ2-5, with D possibly being TRBD2 (5 bases). Germline V CDR1 and CDR2: SEHNR, FQNEAQ (reference sequence). The CDR3 has 13 residues. V was pared by 5 bases and J by 5 bases, with 12 bases between. The CDR3 nucleotides read TGTGCCAGCAGCCCGGGATCTAGGGAGACCCAGTACTTC. Amino acid sequence: CASSPGSRETQYF.

This clone turned up a few times. This chain connects TRBV15 to TRBJ1-1, with 9 bases aligning to TRBD1. Per the germline V gene, CDR1 is LNHNV and CDR2 is YYDKDF (reference sequence). The junction had 13 bases not matched to a gene; V was cut back by 5 bases and J by 0 bases. The length of the CDR3 is 18 residues. Here the CDR3 reads CATSGTGNGPPLNTEAFF. CDR3 in DNA: TGTGCCACCAGCGGGACAGGGAATGGACCACCGCTGAACACTGAAGCTTTCTTT.

This chain uses TRBV19 with TRBJ2-3, with 12 bases that match TRBD2. CDR3 size: 16 residues. The V gene end was trimmed by 5 bases and the J gene end by 3 bases; junction bases not matched to a gene: 6. Looked up from germline, CDR1 is LNHDA and CDR2 is SQIVND (reference sequence). CDR3 DNA: TGTGCCAGTAGTGCCCTAGCGGGAGGGCCTACAGATACGCAGTATTTT. Translation: CASSALAGGPTDTQYF.

This rearrangement joins TRBV25-1 to TRBJ2-7; 11 bases line up with TRBD1. The CDR3 length is 14 residues. The germline V gene has CDR1 MGHDK and CDR2 SYGVNS. J gave up 6 bases and V 3 bases, and 4 bases lay outside the gene matches. The CDR3 here is CASSDGGTGGEQYF. CDR3 sequence (DNA): TGTGCCAGCAGTGACGGGGGGACAGGGGGCGAGCAGTACTTC.

This clone was detected only once. The chain employs TRBV28 and TRBJ2-7; D remains ambiguous. The germline V gene has CDR1 MDHEN and CDR2 SYDVKM. The CDR3 has 12 residues. The ends were cut back, 6 bases at V and 4 bases at J, with 10 bases in the middle. The DNA of the CDR3 is TGTGCCAGCAGCCGCCGAGCGTACGAGCAGTACTTC. Encoded protein: CASSRRAYEQYF.

This chain uses TRBV30 with TRBJ2-4; TRBD2 agrees at 11 bases. The CDR3 covers 15 residues. Germline loops: CDR1 GTSNPN, CDR2 SVGIG (reference sequence). V lost 4 bases to trimming and J lost 8 bases; unmatched junction nucleotides: 10. CDR3 protein: CAWTSGRPSRDIQYF. The CDR3, as DNA: TGTGCCTGGACTAGCGGGAGGCCAAGCAGGGACATTCAGTACTTC.

V gene TRBV27 combines with J gene TRBJ1-1; 9 bases line up with TRBD1. Germline lookup yields CDR1 MNHEY and CDR2 SMNVEV (reference sequence). The CDR3 runs to 16 residues. J was trimmed by 0 bases and V by 6 bases; bases with no gene match: 8. The CDR3 DNA reads as TGTGCCAGCAGGGGGACAGGGAAGGGGATGAACACTGAAGCTTTCTTT. Its translation is CASRGTGKGMNTEAFF.

The chain links TRBV4-3 to TRBJ2-3; TRBD2 is a possible D gene (6 bases). The CDR3 runs to 17 residues. V shed 1 base and J shed 1 base, with 15 bases lying between them. Germline V gives CDR1 LGHNA, CDR2 YSLEER. The DNA for the CDR3 is TGCGCCAGCAGCCAAGTCCCCCCAGGGAGGCGCACAGATACGCAGTATTTT. Translating gives CASSQVPPGRRTDTQYF.

The chain recombines TRBV29-1 with TRBJ2-4, with 8 bases aligning to TRBD1. The germline V gene encodes CDR1 SQVTM and CDR2 ANQGSEA. After removal of 2 bases from V and 5 bases from J, the junction contained 11 bases not matched to a gene. The CDR3 loop spans 16 amino acids. The CDR3 reads CSVERIPGQGQNIQYF. The CDR3 DNA sequence: TGCAGCGTTGAACGTATCCCAGGACAGGGACAAAACATTCAGTACTTC.

V and J are TRBV7-2 and TRBJ2-7, with 8 bases identical to TRBD2. V was clipped by 8 bases and J by 5 bases; unmatched bases: 11. The germline gives CDR1 SGHTA, CDR2 FQGNSA. The CDR3 runs 14 residues. CDR3 protein: CASSGTSRRHEQYF. The CDR3 DNA reads TGTGCCAGCTCGGGGACTAGTAGGCGCCACGAGCAGTACTTC.

V and J are TRBV5-4 and TRBJ2-3; 8 positions agree with TRBD2. Germline CDR1 SGHNT, CDR2 YYREEE (reference sequence). This CDR3 has 20 amino acids. J lost 4 bases, V lost 2 bases, and 21 bases had no gene match. CDR3: CASSLVGGLRGTRRPDTQYF. The CDR3 coding sequence is TGTGCCAGCAGCTTAGTCGGAGGGCTACGAGGGACTAGACGTCCAGATACGCAGTATTTT.

DNA of the CDR3: TGTGCCAGCAGTCCCCGGAGGCGGGGCTCGCCCTCCTACGAGCAGTACTTC. Translating gives CASSPRRRGSPSYEQYF. This rearrangement joins TRBV28 to TRBJ2-7, with D maybe TRBD2 (6 bases). The CDR3 has 17 residues. Germline V gives CDR1 MDHEN, CDR2 SYDVKM. The V gene lost 5 bases and the J gene lost 0 bases, with 20 bases spanning the gap.

The rearrangement links TRBV6-1 to TRBJ2-1; 8 nucleotides match TRBD2. Trimming cost V 2 bases and J 1 base; bases outside gene matches: 4. CDR1 MNHNS and CDR2 SASEGT come from the germline V gene. The CDR3 extends over 16 amino acids. The CDR3 coding sequence is TGTGCCAGCAGTGAAAGTCGGGAGGGGTCCTACAATGAGCAGTTCTTC. Its protein is CASSESREGSYNEQFF.

V is TRBV10-2 and J is TRBJ2-7, with D unresolved. The CDR3 extends over 14 amino acids. The V gene's germline CDR1 is WSHSY and CDR2 SAAADI. The V end lost 6 bases, the J end lost 3 bases, and 15 bases lay between the germline ends. In DNA form, the CDR3 reads TGCGCCAGCAGGTCCGAACAGTTTCTCTACGAGCAGTACTTC. Residues: CASRSEQFLYEQYF.

V and J are TRBV28 and TRBJ2-3; the D is unclear. V was trimmed by 6 bases and J by 3 bases, leaving 7 bases between them. The germline gives CDR1 MDHEN, CDR2 SYDVKM. The CDR3 runs 12 residues. Here the CDR3 reads CASSTETDTQYF. In nucleotides, the CDR3 is TGTGCCAGCAGCACTGAAACAGATACGCAGTATTTT. Together with reference TRBV28 and TRBJ2-3, the CDR3 gives the full variable domain: DVKVTQSSRYLVKRTGEKVFLECVQDMDHENMFWYRQDPGLGLRLIYFSYDVKMKEKGDIPEGYSVSREKKERFSLILESASTNQTSMYLCASSTETDTQYFGPGTRLTVL.

This clone was seen a single time. The J gene is TRBJ2-7, the V gene TRBV15, with D possibly matching TRBD1 (6 bases). V gave up 1 base and J gave up 2 bases, with 18 bases separating them. The CDR3 sequence is 17 residues long. CDR1 is LNHNV and CDR2 is YYDKDF in the germline V gene (reference sequence). The CDR3 here is CATSRGLPPGDPYEQYF. CDR3 coding DNA: TGTGCCACCAGCAGAGGACTCCCTCCAGGGGATCCCTACGAGCAGTACTTC.

The chain has TRBV28 and TRBJ2-2, with D possibly matching TRBD1 (5 bases). V was trimmed by 6 bases and J by 1 base, leaving 9 bases between them. This CDR3 is 14 amino acids long. Germline V CDR1 and CDR2: MDHEN, SYDVKM. For the CDR3, the DNA is TGTGCCAGCAGCCCTACAGGGAACACCGGGGAGCTGTTTTTT. Translation: CASSPTGNTGELFF.

The chain uses TRBV4-3 and TRBJ2-7, with unresolved D. V lost 0 bases, J lost 1 base, and 7 bases lay in between. CDR3 size: 14 residues. Germline CDR1 reads LGHNA; CDR2 reads YSLEER. Written as DNA, the CDR3 is TGCGCCAGCAGCCAAGATGGCCCGTCCTACGAGCAGTACTTC. Amino acids: CASSQDGPSYEQYF.

The gene calls are TRBV10-3 and TRBJ1-2; a weak D match, TRBD1 (5 bases). Between the trimmed V and J ends, which lost 7 bases and 2 bases, there was a span of 5 bases. This CDR3 has 11 residues. The germline CDR1 and CDR2 sequences are ENHRY and SYGVKD. CDR3 in amino acids: CAIKGNYGYTF. CDR3 DNA: TGTGCCATCAAGGGGAACTATGGCTACACCTTC.